This entry lists 3 T cell receptor beta chains sequenced from one sample in a study of human T cells and chemical hapten exposure. One entry per CDR3 protein, called by TCRdb with MiXCR from the RACE reads. This sample has roughly 120,000 distinct CDR3 sequences, with over 10% found just once. Noted time point: patch test 1, 2 weeks after DPC sensitization. The treatment denotes: therapeutic diphenylcyclopropenone sensitization with weekly scalp DPC. The sample consisted of whole blood, taken in connection with sensitization to the hapten diphenylcyclopropenone (DPC). All receptors derive from a woman in her forties or fifties with alopecia areata. Some clones in this sample may be carry-over from other donors' samples.

This clonotype was detected many times. V usage is TRBV7-2 and J usage is TRBJ2-2; D may match TRBD1 or TRBD2 (5 bases each). Per germline, CDR1 SGHTA and CDR2 FQGNSA. The CDR3 consists of 16 residues. V was shortened by 2 bases and J by 0 bases, with 10 bases between the two germline ends. CDR3 amino acids: CASSLTGAANTGELFF. CDR3 bases: TGTGCCAGCAGCTTAACCGGGGCCGCGAACACCGGGGAGCTGTTTTTT. Combining the CDR3 with reference TRBV7-2 and TRBJ2-2 gives the whole variable domain GAGVSQSPSNKVTEKGKDVELRCDPISGHTALYWYRQSLGQGLEFLIYFQGNSAPDKSGLPSDRFSAERTGGSVSTLTIQRTQQEDSAVYLCASSLTGAANTGELFFGEGSRLTVL.

V usage is TRBV21-1 and J usage is TRBJ1-5; the DNA was not used to check the table's D call, TRBD1. TRBV21-1 is a known pseudogene. The CDR3 extends over 18 amino acids. CDR3 bases: TGTGCCAGCACCGAAGGGGCGGCAGGCTGGACGGATAATCAGCCCCAGCATTTT. This sequence encodes CASTEGAAGWTDNQPQHF.

This clonotype has ten or more counts. The chain's CDR3 is CASRSSTNEKLFF. CDR3 DNA sequence: TGTGCCAGCAGGTCGTCAACTAATGAAAAACTGTTTTTT. The chain has TRBV28 and TRBJ1-4; D remains ambiguous. CDR3 length: 13 amino acids. Germline V gene data show CDR1 as MDHEN and CDR2 as SYDVKM. V gave up 6 bases and J gave up 0 bases, with 5 bases separating them.